What follows is one T cell receptor (beta chain) and its context. The antigen it binds to is not known. No much larger clone is present one base from it, and per-base qualities are unavailable. Using the deep immunoSEQ assay, TCR CDR3 regions were amplified from genomic DNA by multiplex PCR. Extracted genomic DNA from each cell subset was spread evenly across all wells of several immunoSEQ 96-well plates, with each plate serving as a replicate. For sorted subsets, approximately 210 ng genomic DNA, equal to tens of thousands of T cell genomes, was loaded into each replicate PCR. Purified libraries were quantified with a Qubit 3.0 fluorometer, sized on a Bioanalyzer 2100, and re-quantified with the KAPA Library Quantification kit. Every immunoSEQ 96-well plate was sequenced on a dedicated single-read 150-cycle Illumina NextSeq 550 flow cell. The original pipeline was this. Because only junctional sequences without quality scores were contained in the immunoSEQ output, filtering matching that applied to full-length reads could not be performed. To assign V/J genes and CDR3, sequences were annotated using PyIR, a Python wrapper for IgBLAST v1.9, with IMGT germline references. Any read was removed if the V/J assignment was weak (E-value above 1e-6), the CDR3 was missing, or the read contained stop codons, out-of-frame junctions, or ambiguous translated residues. V3J clonotypes were defined as sequences sharing an identical inferred V gene, J gene, and CDR3 amino acid sequence. The percentage overlap between two repertoires was calculated by dividing the number of shared unique clonotypes by the size of the smaller repertoire. Three approaches were used to assess repertoire richness: RTK rarefaction, the Chao1 estimator, and Recon v2.1 estimates of unobserved clonotypes. Generation probabilities were computed with OLGA for all TCRbeta clonotypes obtained by the gDNA method from a handful of donors. TCRdb holds this immuneACCESS table with in-frame rearrangements only. Some clones are missing; in checked studies, unresolved V genes explain under half, and the rest has no known cause. V and J calls plus clone size are reproduced from that table; the DNA served to infer D and trimming. This sample comprises some 790,000 clones, approximately 77% of them detected only once. About 1.7% of the sample comes from the top ten.

V was cut back by 8 bases and J by 2 bases, leaving a gap of 15 bases between them. Measured from the cysteine to the phenylalanine, the CDR3 is 14 residues long. Only the CDR3 part of the read is kept: 42 bases, read in frame from the first base. Based on the germline V gene, the CDR1 and CDR2 sequences are SGHDN and FVKESK. Donors were healthy HIV-negative adults with no recently reported acute infections or vaccinations. Every donor was a Caucasian adult living in Nashville, Tennessee, USA. CD4+ T cells were enriched through magnetic negative selection, after which naive cells were positively selected on CD45RA and the remaining negative fraction served as the memory subset. Blood was collected by leukapheresis, and PBMCs were isolated by Ficoll-Histopaque density gradient centrifugation and then cryopreserved in liquid nitrogen vapor phase. Analytical flow cytometry was used to check the purity and quantity of each magnetically sorted T cell population. Genomic DNA was isolated from every sorted fraction and measured by UV absorbance on a Nanodrop 2000c.

This sample was included in a study of shared clonotypes between healthy human individuals (TCRdb year 2020). As for the study more broadly: The cohort comprised a couple of women and a few men aged 18 to 49 years. The study deeply sequenced blood TCR repertoires of five healthy adults to estimate repertoire size and the extent of clonotype sharing between individuals. Different laboratories and diverse techniques were used to prepare libraries and sequence TCR repertoires, to increase sequencing depth and limit assay-specific biases. Per donor, leukapheresis produced somewhere between about 0.9 and 9.5 billion PBMCs. For each donor, three plates each were used for CD4 naive and CD4 memory, two plates were used for CD8 naive, and one plate was used for CD8 memory. What the research found in general, with its limitations: Because the study included only a small number of donors, the genetic and exposure-history diversity represented was limited. Only blood was sampled, and tissue TCR repertoires likely differ from those in blood. Pairwise subsampling indicated that sequencing depth was expected to affect the degree of clonotype sharing among donors. Higher generation probabilities were observed for clonotypes shared by all four sorted-subset donors than for non-shared clonotypes. Larger estimated clonotype richness was generally found for naive subsets than for memory subsets. Even with the large sequencing depth, rarefaction of the sorted-subset datasets indicated that sequencing was incomplete. Approximately 4.8% of naive CD4, approximately 3.7% of naive CD8, approximately 2% of memory CD4, and approximately 0.39% of memory CD8 clonotypes were shared across a few donors.

Rearrangement joined TRBV14 to TRBJ1-2; D gene: possibly TRBD1, on 6 matching bases. The origin of this receptor is a woman aged 25 to 45 in good health. Sequencing was performed on memory CD4+ T cells sorted from blood. The label giving this sample's cell subset or site can be read as: CD45RA-negative fraction. The CDR3 has the sequence CASAERGANYGYTF. The DNA reads as follows: TGTGCCAGCGCCGAACGGGGGGCGAACTATGGCTACACCTTC.